These 28 T cell receptor beta chains originate from one sample sequenced in a study of T cells in localized non-small cell lung cancer. Produced via immunoSEQ multiplex PCR; TCRdb's table is partial and in-frame only. The data contain more than 30,000 clones, nearly 80% of them singletons. The specimen was peripheral blood, collected before any cancer treatment. The receptors come from a male donor at least 60 years old with stage II squamous cell lung carcinoma.

This clone was detected once. This sequence joins TRBV10-3 and TRBJ1-1; D unresolved. Germline CDR1 is ENHRY and CDR2 is SYGVKD. Trimming removed 4 bases at V and 2 bases at J, with 8 bases between. This CDR3 spans 13 amino acids. The CDR3 spells CAISGQDNTEAFF. DNA for the CDR3: TGTGCCATCAGTGGCCAGGACAACACTGAAGCTTTCTTT.

There are a few counts of this clone. This chain connects TRBV7-2 to TRBJ2-3; maybe TRBD2 (7 bases). The CDR3 extends over 15 amino acids. The V end was cut by 5 bases, the J end by 2 bases, with 14 bases between. CDR1 SGHTA and CDR2 FQGNSA come from the germline V gene. The CDR3 DNA sequence: TGTGCCAGCAGCCTGCGGGGGCAACTCACAGATACGCAGTATTTT. Amino acids: CASSLRGQLTDTQYF. Full variable domain (rest looked up from reference TRBV7-2 and TRBJ2-3): GAGVSQSPSNKVTEKGKDVELRCDPISGHTALYWYRQSLGQGLEFLIYFQGNSAPDKSGLPSDRFSAERTGGSVSTLTIQRTQQEDSAVYLCASSLRGQLTDTQYFGPGTRLTVL.

J is TRBJ1-2 and V is TRBV30, with D uncertain. This CDR3 region has 11 residues. V lost 0 bases and J 7 bases, leaving 6 bases between the germline ends. CDR1 and CDR2 (germline): GTSNPN, SVGIG (reference sequence). CDR3 sequence: CAWSVGGGYTF. The CDR3 DNA sequence: TGTGCCTGGAGTGTAGGCGGTGGCTACACCTTC.

V gene TRBV5-4 combines with J gene TRBJ2-5; D may be TRBD2 (5 bases). The CDR3 extends over 15 amino acids. V was pared by 3 bases and J by 1 base, with 13 bases between. Per germline, CDR1 SGHNT and CDR2 YYREEE (reference sequence). This chain's CDR3 is CASSSPSGSQETQYF. The CDR3 DNA reads TGTGCCAGCAGCTCCCCCAGCGGTTCCCAAGAGACCCAGTACTTC.

Of note for this clone: The junction departs from germline at one end; a sequencing error may be responsible. The DNA for the CDR3 is TGTGCCATCAGTGAGTCGAACAGGGATCACTATGGCTACACCTTC. This translates into CAISESNRDHYGYTF. This chain connects TRBV6-1 to TRBJ1-2; TRBD1 might be the D (6 bases). Germline CDR1 and CDR2: MNHNS and SASEGT. There are 15 residues in the CDR3.

This clone was counted a few times. J is TRBJ2-1 and V is TRBV5-8; tentative D call: TRBD2 (6 bases). Germline V gene data show CDR1 as SGHTS and CDR2 as YDEGEE. This CDR3 comprises 13 residues. Trimming cost V 5 bases and J 3 bases, with 9 bases left between them. In DNA form, the CDR3 reads TGTGCCAGCAGTTTGCGGGGCTACAATGAGCAGTTCTTC. It encodes CASSLRGYNEQFF.

This clone was seen once. The chain combines TRBV7-2 with TRBJ2-1; a possible D gene is TRBD2 (6 bases). The CDR3 covers 16 residues. The germline V and J ends were trimmed by 5 bases and 0 bases, with 14 bases remaining between them. Germline V gene lookup returns CDR1 SGHTA and CDR2 FQGNSA. The CDR3 bases are TGTGCCAGCAGCGCCATAGCGGCCTTCTCCTACAATGAGCAGTTCTTC. This translates into CASSAIAAFSYNEQFF. Full variable domain (remainder filled in from reference TRBV7-2 and TRBJ2-1): GAGVSQSPSNKVTEKGKDVELRCDPISGHTALYWYRQSLGQGLEFLIYFQGNSAPDKSGLPSDRFSAERTGGSVSTLTIQRTQQEDSAVYLCASSAIAAFSYNEQFFGPGTRLTVL.

This clone is a singleton in its sample. The chain carries TRBV4-1 and TRBJ2-5, with D perhaps TRBD1 or TRBD2 (6 bases each). Gene TRBJ2-7 matches the end of the DNA better, so the J call may be wrong. CDR1 is MGHRA and CDR2 is YSYEKL in the germline V gene. CDR3 length: 16 amino acids. The CDR3 sequence is CASSLQTGTGAYEQYF. The DNA for the CDR3 is TGCGCCAGCAGCCTCCAAACAGGGACGGGGGCTTACGAGCAGTACTTC.

The J gene is TRBJ2-7, the V gene TRBV2; the D is unclear. V dropped 1 base and J dropped 2 bases, with 9 bases sitting between them. The CDR3 sequence is 14 residues long. The germline gives CDR1 SNHLY, CDR2 FYNNEI. CDR3 sequence: CASSEDIRAYEQYF. CDR3 DNA: TGTGCCAGCAGTGAAGACATCCGAGCCTACGAGCAGTACTTC.

The rearrangement joins TRBV9 to TRBJ2-1, with 7 bases fitting TRBD1. The CDR3 is made up of 16 amino acids. Losses at the gene ends were 0 bases for V and 6 bases for J; bases not matched to a gene: 9. Germline V gives CDR1 SGDLS, CDR2 YYNGEE. This chain's CDR3 is CASSVAEGAYSNEQFF. As DNA, the CDR3 is TGTGCCAGCAGCGTAGCCGAGGGGGCCTATTCCAATGAGCAGTTCTTC.

The chain joins TRBV30 to TRBJ1-2; no reliable D call. The germline V and J ends were trimmed by 3 bases and 6 bases, with 11 bases remaining between them. CDR3 length: 12 residues. Germline CDR1 GTSNPN, CDR2 SVGIG (reference sequence). CDR3 DNA: TGTGCCTGGAGGACTTTTAGGGATGGCTACACCTTC. It codes for CAWRTFRDGYTF.

V usage is TRBV11-2 and J usage is TRBJ2-7; 14 nucleotides align to TRBD2. This CDR3 region has 15 residues. Germline CDR1 is SGHAT and CDR2 is FQNNGV. Trimming took 3 bases from V and 7 from J; bases not matched to a gene: 5. The CDR3 protein is CASSFGLAGGGEQYF. The CDR3 coding sequence is TGTGCCAGCAGCTTCGGACTAGCGGGAGGAGGAGAGCAGTACTTC.

V usage is TRBV15 and J usage is TRBJ1-1; TRBD1 matches at 7 bases. CDR3 length: 15 residues. With V trimmed by 0 bases and J by 5 bases, 6 bases remained unmatched. The germline CDR1 and CDR2 sequences are LNHNV and YYDKDF (reference sequence). Here the CDR3 reads CATSREWAGGTEAFF. DNA for the CDR3: TGTGCCACCAGCAGAGAGTGGGCAGGGGGAACTGAAGCTTTCTTT.

In this sample, this clone turned up a few times. V usage is TRBV6-9 and J usage is TRBJ1-5, with unresolved D. CDR1 MNHGY and CDR2 SVAAGI come from the germline V gene. The CDR3 extends over 14 amino acids. Trimming stripped 3 bases from V and 4 bases from J, with 10 bases between. CDR3 protein: CASSYQDGNQPQHF. The CDR3 DNA is TGTGCCAGCAGTTACCAGGACGGAAATCAGCCCCAGCATTTT.

This clone has a handful of counts. The rearrangement links TRBV18 to TRBJ2-7, with TRBD2 matching over 10 bases. There are 14 residues in the CDR3. The germline gives CDR1 KGHSH, CDR2 LQKENI. The ends lost 5 bases at V and 1 base at J; junction bases unmatched: 2. The CDR3 coding sequence is TGTGCCAGCTCAGGACTAGCGGAATCCTACGAGCAGTACTTC. It specifies CASSGLAESYEQYF.

The rearrangement uses TRBV6-5 and TRBJ1-2; D perhaps matches TRBD1 (6 bases). CDR3 length equals 15 residues. Germline CDR1 reads MNHEY; CDR2 reads SVGAGI. V lost 5 bases and J lost 0, with 13 bases in between. The CDR3 nucleotides read TGTGCCAGCAGTAGAAGGACAGAGGCTAACTATGGCTACACCTTC. Translating gives CASSRRTEANYGYTF.

The CDR3 loop reads CASRSGTGPNQPQHF. In DNA, the CDR3 is TGCGCCAGCAGGTCCGGGACAGGTCCCAATCAGCCCCAGCATTTT. The genes are TRBV5-1 and TRBJ1-5; 8 bases line up with TRBD1. This CDR3 is built from 15 residues. V lost 5 bases, J lost 3 bases, and 7 bases stayed unmatched. The germline V gene has CDR1 SGHRS and CDR2 YFSETQ.

The V gene is TRBV6-5, the J gene TRBJ2-7; D unclear. The germline gives CDR1 MNHEY, CDR2 SVGAGI. The CDR3 runs 12 residues. Deletions cut 6 bases from V and 7 bases from J, with 13 bases between. This CDR3 reads CASSRGPVEQYF. The CDR3 coding sequence is TGTGCCAGCAGCCGTGGTCCCGTGGAGCAGTACTTC.

The chain combines TRBV28 with TRBJ2-7; D might be TRBD1 or TRBD2, each matching 5 bases. This CDR3 is 15 amino acids long. V was clipped by 2 bases and J by 0 bases, with 11 bases between them. CDR1 MDHEN and CDR2 SYDVKM come from the germline V gene. This CDR3 reads CASSLGGSSSYEQYF. CDR3 sequence (DNA): TGTGCCAGCAGTTTAGGGGGTAGTAGCTCCTACGAGCAGTACTTC. Supplemented by reference TRBV28 and TRBJ2-7, the full variable domain reads DVKVTQSSRYLVKRTGEKVFLECVQDMDHENMFWYRQDPGLGLRLIYFSYDVKMKEKGDIPEGYSVSREKKERFSLILESASTNQTSMYLCASSLGGSSSYEQYFGPGTRLTVT.

The V gene is TRBV6-4, the J gene TRBJ2-4; D tentatively reads TRBD1 or TRBD2 (6 bases each). The V gene's germline CDR1 is MRHNA and CDR2 SNTAGT. V was clipped by 8 bases and J by 9 bases, with 17 bases between them. This CDR3 comprises 13 residues. The CDR3 DNA is TGTGCCAGCTCCTCTGAGGGGGGTGGCATTCAGTACTTC. Amino acids: CASSSEGGGIQYF.

V usage is TRBV6-6 and J usage is TRBJ2-1; 10 bases fit TRBD1. J lost 4 bases, V lost 6 bases, and 3 bases had no gene match. This CDR3 spans 14 amino acids. Germline CDR1 and CDR2: MNHNY and SVGAGI (reference sequence). This CDR3 is CASRGQGPYNEQFF. The DNA for the CDR3 is TGTGCCAGCAGGGGACAGGGGCCATACAATGAGCAGTTCTTC.

The chain recombines TRBV18 with TRBJ1-2, with D unclear. The V and J ends lost 3 bases and 4 bases respectively, with 15 bases between them. The CDR3 has 15 residues. Germline assignment: CDR1 KGHSH and CDR2 LQKENI. The CDR3 spells CASSPGLQDVYGYTF. The CDR3 bases are TGTGCCAGCTCACCCGGGTTGCAGGATGTCTATGGCTACACCTTC.

This clone was observed a single time. CDR3 DNA sequence: TGTGCCAGCAGGCCTCGCATGGGAGCCGATACGCAGTATTTT. Its translation is CASRPRMGADTQYF. The chain is built from TRBV7-2 and TRBJ2-3, with a weak D call TRBD2 (5 bases). CDR3 length: 14 amino acids. Germline V gives CDR1 SGHTA, CDR2 FQGNSA. Trimming stripped 6 bases from V and 6 bases from J, with 16 bases between.

The rearrangement links TRBV18 to TRBJ2-1; the match to TRBD2 covers 16 bases. CDR1 and CDR2 from the germline V gene are KGHSH and LQKENI. The CDR3 loop spans 18 amino acids. The trim removed 2 bases at V and 7 bases at J, leaving 8 bases unmatched. The CDR3, as DNA: TGTGCCAGCTCACCAAACACGGGACTAGCGGGGGGGCTAAATGAGCAGTTCTTC. Translating gives CASSPNTGLAGGLNEQFF. The variable domain in full, completed from reference TRBV18 and TRBJ2-1, reads NAGVMQNPRHLVRRRGQEARLRCSPMKGHSHVYWYRQLPEEGLKFMVYLQKENIIDESGMPKERFSAEFPKEGPSILRIQQVVRGDSAAYFCASSPNTGLAGGLNEQFFGPGTRLTVL.

V is TRBV28 and J is TRBJ2-5; perhaps D is TRBD1 or TRBD2 (5 bases each). V lost 6 bases to trimming and J lost 4 bases, with 21 bases between them. The CDR3 has 16 residues. Germline CDR1 is MDHEN and CDR2 is SYDVKM. DNA of the CDR3: TGTGCCAGCAGATCTCTAGGGGACGGAGGATTAGAGACCCAGTACTTC. Translated, it gives CASRSLGDGGLETQYF.

The chain combines TRBV5-6 with TRBJ1-6; D is unresolved. With 0 bases removed from V and 8 bases from J, the gap between germline ends came to 15 bases. This CDR3 has 16 amino acids. From germline, CDR1 is SGHDT and CDR2 YYEEEE. The CDR3 spells CASSLDGGAGDSPLHF. CDR3 nucleotides: TGTGCCAGCAGCTTGGATGGAGGAGCAGGCGATTCACCCCTCCACTTT. Full variable domain (missing parts from reference TRBV5-6 and TRBJ1-6): DAGVTQSPTHLIKTRGQQVTLRCSPKSGHDTVSWYQQALGQGPQFIFQYYEEEERQRGNFPDRFSGHQFPNYSSELNVNALLLGDSALYLCASSLDGGAGDSPLHFGNGTRLTVT.

This rearrangement joins TRBV19 to TRBJ1-2; TRBD1 agrees at 10 bases. The CDR3 is 15 amino acids. Trimming cost V 6 bases and J 3 bases; bases outside gene matches: 7. From germline, CDR1 is LNHDA and CDR2 SQIVND (reference sequence). The CDR3 DNA is TGTGCCAGTAGCCGGGACAGGGGATTGGACTATGGCTACACCTTC. The encoded protein is CASSRDRGLDYGYTF.

The rearrangement joins TRBV6-1 to TRBJ1-1, with D uncertain. The CDR3 contains 12 residues. Trimming stripped 6 bases from V and 8 bases from J, with 13 bases between. In germline, CDR1 is MNHNS, CDR2 SASEGT. CDR3 coding DNA: TGTGCCAGCAGGGACGCCGGGAGAGAAGCTTTCTTT. Translation: CASRDAGREAFF.